The sequence of this TCR beta chain was determined in a study of cytomegalovirus exposure and HLA in healthy donors. Libraries were prepared by immunoSEQ multiplex PCR; TCRdb keeps only in-frame clonotypes and omits some of them. The table includes about 120,000 clones, about 85% detected once. The CDR3 is 16 amino acids. Per the germline V gene, CDR1 is LGHNA and CDR2 is YSLEER. V gave up 3 bases and J gave up 0 bases, with 14 bases separating them. The receptor comes from a man aged 18-30 years in good health and CMV-seropositive. Source material: PBMCs. The chain links TRBV4-3 to TRBJ1-2; no definite D call. Written as DNA, the CDR3 is TGCGCCAGCAGCCAGTGGGAGGGAGTTTCTAACTATGGCTACACCTTC. Translation: CASSQWEGVSNYGYTF.